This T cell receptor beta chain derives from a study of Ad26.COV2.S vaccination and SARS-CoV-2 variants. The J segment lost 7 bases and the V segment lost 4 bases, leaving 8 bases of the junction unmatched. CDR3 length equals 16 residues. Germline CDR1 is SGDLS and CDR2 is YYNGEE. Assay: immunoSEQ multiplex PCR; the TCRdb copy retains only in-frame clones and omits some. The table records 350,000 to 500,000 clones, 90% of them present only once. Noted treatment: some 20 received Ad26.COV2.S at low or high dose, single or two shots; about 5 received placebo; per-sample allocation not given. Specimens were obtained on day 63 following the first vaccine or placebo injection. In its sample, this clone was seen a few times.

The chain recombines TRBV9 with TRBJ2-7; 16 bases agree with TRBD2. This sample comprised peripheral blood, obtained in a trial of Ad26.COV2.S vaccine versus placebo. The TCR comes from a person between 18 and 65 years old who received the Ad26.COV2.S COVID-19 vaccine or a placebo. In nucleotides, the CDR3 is TGTGCCAGCAGCTGGGGGACTAGCGGGAGGGCCAGTGAGCAGTACTTC. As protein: CASSWGTSGRASEQYF.